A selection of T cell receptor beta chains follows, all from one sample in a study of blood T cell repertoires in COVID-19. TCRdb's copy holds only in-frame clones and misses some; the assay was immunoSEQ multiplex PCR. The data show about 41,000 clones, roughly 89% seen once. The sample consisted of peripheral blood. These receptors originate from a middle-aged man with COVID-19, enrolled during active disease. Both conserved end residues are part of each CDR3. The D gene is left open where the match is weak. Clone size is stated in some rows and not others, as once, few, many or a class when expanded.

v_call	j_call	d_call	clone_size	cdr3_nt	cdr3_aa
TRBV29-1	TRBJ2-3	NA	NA	TGCAGCGTTACAAGCGGAACAGATACGCAGTATTTT	CSVTSGTDTQYF
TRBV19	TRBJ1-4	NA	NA	TGTGCCAGTAGTATGGCAGAAAAACTGTTTTTT	CASSMAEKLFF
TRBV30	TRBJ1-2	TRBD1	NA	TGTGCCTGGAAGCTCCCGGGACAGAATGGCTACACCTTC	CAWKLPGQNGYTF
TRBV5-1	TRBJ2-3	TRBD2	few	TGCGCCAGCAGGACCGGGACTAGCGGGGCCCCGGCTGATACGCAGTATTTT	CASRTGTSGAPADTQYF
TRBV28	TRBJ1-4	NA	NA	TGTGCCACCCAAATGGACGGGGAACTGTTTTTT	CATQMDGELFF
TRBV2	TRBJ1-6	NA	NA	TGTGCCAGCAGTGGATCCGGGACAACGAACAATTCACCCCTCCACTTT	CASSGSGTTNNSPLHF
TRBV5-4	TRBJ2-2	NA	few	TGTGCCAGCAGTCTTGGAGGGGGGGACACCGGGGAGCTGTTTTTT	CASSLGGGDTGELFF
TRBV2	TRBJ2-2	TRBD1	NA	TGTGCCAGCATTGGGGGCCGGGACAGGTTCGCGAACACCGGGGAGCTGTTTTTT	CASIGGRDRFANTGELFF
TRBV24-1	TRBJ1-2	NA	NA	TGTGCCACCAGTGAAGGGTCAGGGGCCGGGGGCTACACCTTC	CATSEGSGAGGYTF
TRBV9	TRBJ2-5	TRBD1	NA	TGTGCCAGCAGCGTAGGTACAGGGACAGCTCAAGAGACCCAGTACTTC	CASSVGTGTAQETQYF
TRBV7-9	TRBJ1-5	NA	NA	TGTGCCATTTCGGGGGGGATGTTTAGTCAGCCCCAGCATTTT	CAISGGMFSQPQHF
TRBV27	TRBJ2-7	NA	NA	TGTGCCAGCAGTTCCAGGGGATACGAGCAGTACTTC	CASSSRGYEQYF
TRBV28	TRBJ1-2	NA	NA	TGTGCCAGCAGTTTATCCGCTGCGGGACGGAACTATGGCTACACCTTC	CASSLSAAGRNYGYTF
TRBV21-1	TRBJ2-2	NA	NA	TGTGCCAGCAGCACGGGACAGTTTAACACCGGGGAGCTGTTTTTT	CASSTGQFNTGELFF
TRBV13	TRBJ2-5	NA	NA	TGTGCCAGCAGCTTCCGGGTGCAAGAGACCCAGTACTTC	CASSFRVQETQYF
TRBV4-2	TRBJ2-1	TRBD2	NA	TGTGCCAGCAGCCAAGACACTAGCGGGACATACAATGAGCAGTTCTTC	CASSQDTSGTYNEQFF
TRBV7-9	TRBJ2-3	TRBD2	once	TGTGCCAGCAGCCCCGACCTAGCGGGGGGAACAGATACGCAGTATTTT	CASSPDLAGGTDTQYF